This T cell receptor beta chain comes out of a study of T cells in tuberculosis. Thawed, overnight-rested PBMC were stained with GMM-loaded CD1B tetramer, viability dye and anti-CD3, then sorted. C32 glucose monomycolate from Rhodococcus equi was loaded onto the CD1B tetramers. V shed 5 bases and J shed 1 base, with 18 bases lying between them. The germline V gene has CDR1 LNHDA and CDR2 SQIVND (reference sequence). The CDR3 is made up of 17 amino acids. No alpha-beta pairing information exists for these sequences. Method: immunoSEQ multiplex PCR; TCRdb's copy keeps in-frame clones and lacks some. The sample contains approximately 88,000 clones, approximately 91% of which appear only once.

This receptor was taken from an adult woman with latent tuberculosis. Sequencing was carried out using CD1b-GMM tetramer-negative cells sorted from PBMCs. The rearrangement uses TRBV19 and TRBJ1-5, with unresolved D. The CDR3 DNA sequence: TGTGCCAGTAGTGCGCAACGACCTTCTAGAAGCAATCAGCCCCAGCATTTT. Translating gives CASSAQRPSRSNQPQHF.